Below, one T cell receptor beta chain is given with its context. The target antigen is unknown. These data belong to a study of siplizumab effects on memory and regulatory T cells. At the level of the study: Investigators ran mixed lymphocyte reactions in pairs, testing siplizumab at roughly 1 ug/mL against no drug. Study-level results: In the presence of siplizumab, alloreactive sequences traceable to unstimulated CD4+ memory cells were significantly reduced. Treg-derived clones made up an average of approximately 64% of mappable alloreactive CD4+ clones with siplizumab and 26.9% in controls.

The assay was immunoSEQ multiplex PCR, and TCRdb's table has in-frame clones only and misses some. The sample yields 9,000 to 10,000 clones, around two fifths seen once. Coculturing of the mixed lymphocyte reaction cells was performed at 37°C for more than 5 days. The sequence was collected from a human donor in good health; the cells came from an allogeneic mixed lymphocyte reaction. Material for sequencing was CFSE-low (dividing) CD4+ T cells sorted from an allogeneic mixed lymphocyte reaction.

CDR3: CASSLSDWGETQYF. CDR3 DNA: TGTGCCAGCAGCTTATCGGACTGGGGGGAGACCCAGTACTTC. V is TRBV7-2 and J is TRBJ2-5; possibly TRBD1 or TRBD2 for D (5 bases each). Germline CDR1 reads SGHTA; CDR2 reads FQGNSA. The CDR3 totals 14 residues. V shed 2 bases and J shed 5 bases, with 12 bases lying between them.